What follows are 19 T cell receptor beta chains derived from one specimen sequenced in a study of blood T cell repertoires in COVID-19. Sequencing was performed with immunoSEQ multiplex PCR; in TCRdb, only in-frame clones are kept and a portion is missing. In the table there are some 220,000 clones, around 84% of which are singletons. Sequences were obtained from peripheral blood. Source of these receptors: a man aged 50-59 years who had recovered from COVID-19.

This chain joins TRBV7-6 and TRBJ1-3; TRBD1 matches at 7 bases. The CDR3 is 15 amino acids. J gave up 3 bases and V 4 bases, and 6 bases lay outside the gene matches. Germline CDR1 reads SGHVS; CDR2 reads FNYEAQ. The CDR3 DNA reads as TGTGCCAGCAGCTCAACCACAGGGGTTGGAAACACCATATATTTT. This codes for CASSSTTGVGNTIYF.

The rearrangement links TRBV9 to TRBJ2-5; 8 bases are shared with TRBD1. The CDR3 covers 16 residues. V lost 3 bases to trimming and J lost 0 bases; unmatched junction nucleotides: 7. Germline-derived CDR1 and CDR2 are SGDLS and YYNGEE. The CDR3 DNA follows: TGTGCCAGCAGCGCGTTGACAGGGGACAACCAAGAGACCCAGTACTTC. The encoded protein is CASSALTGDNQETQYF.

J is TRBJ2-7 and V is TRBV28; 8 nucleotides line up with TRBD1. The last part of the DNA fits TRBJ2-1 better; the J call may be wrong. CDR1 MDHEN and CDR2 SYDVKM come from the germline V gene. This CDR3 has 15 amino acids. The CDR3 DNA follows: TGTGCCAGCAGGCAACAGGGGGTTGCCTACAATGAGCAGTTCTTC. Translating gives CASRQQGVAYNEQFF.

Only a few counts were recorded for this clone. The chain has TRBV27 and TRBJ2-7; 9 bases are shared with TRBD2. With V trimmed by 2 bases and J by 4 bases, 9 bases remained unmatched. CDR1 MNHEY and CDR2 SMNVEV come from the germline V gene (reference sequence). The CDR3 covers 16 residues. The CDR3 DNA sequence: TGTGCCAGCAGTTTAAGAACCGGGACTAGCCCATACGAGCAGTACTTC. This gives the protein CASSLRTGTSPYEQYF.

The J gene is TRBJ2-2, the V gene TRBV5-1; 7 nucleotides line up with TRBD2. Germline CDR1 SGHRS, CDR2 YFSETQ. V shed 1 base and J 2 bases; nucleotides not matched to a gene: 11. The CDR3 sequence is 18 residues long. The CDR3 DNA reads TGCGCCAGCAGCTTGATTGGGGGAGGGCCGAGTAACACCGGGGAGCTGTTTTTT. Its protein is CASSLIGGGPSNTGELFF.

This clone appeared a few times. V and J are TRBV5-1 and TRBJ2-1; 7 positions agree with TRBD2. The CDR3 has 13 residues. J gave up 15 bases and V 0 bases, and 9 bases lay outside the gene matches. Germline CDR1 is SGHRS and CDR2 is YFSETQ. The CDR3 sequence is CASSLDRGGGRFF. The CDR3 DNA is TGCGCCAGCAGCTTGGACCGCGGGGGAGGGCGGTTCTTC.

The chain combines TRBV7-8 with TRBJ2-5; D ambiguous. From germline, CDR1 is SGHVS and CDR2 FQNEAQ. V lost 1 base to trimming and J lost 1 base, with 7 bases between them. The CDR3 contains 14 residues. Written as DNA, the CDR3 is TGTGCCAGCAGCTTAGTCGAGGCCCAAGAGACCCAGTACTTC. It is translated as CASSLVEAQETQYF.

This chain uses TRBV4-1 with TRBJ1-5, with 9 bases matching TRBD1. Trimming removed 0 bases from V and 0 bases from J; junction bases left unmatched: 9. Germline V lookup: CDR1 MGHRA, CDR2 YSYEKL. This CDR3 comprises 19 residues. As DNA, the CDR3 is TGCGCCAGCAGCCAAGATCCCGGACAGGGGAGATATAGCAATCAGCCCCAGCATTTT. Amino acid sequence: CASSQDPGQGRYSNQPQHF.

This clone has just a few counts. The rearrangement uses TRBV6-5 and TRBJ1-2; 8 bases are shared with TRBD1. V lost 5 bases and J lost 4; bases outside the gene matches: 3. Looked up from germline, CDR1 is MNHEY and CDR2 is SVGAGI. The CDR3 totals 13 residues. CDR3 sequence (DNA): TGTGCCAGCAGTCAGGGACAGGTCTATGGCTACACCTTC. Protein sequence: CASSQGQVYGYTF.

The sample holds one count of this clone. The rearrangement uses TRBV20-1 and TRBJ1-5; D is possibly TRBD1 (6 bases). Trimming took 3 bases from V and 6 from J, leaving 12 bases between them. CDR1 is DFQATT and CDR2 is SNEGSKA in the germline V gene (reference sequence). This CDR3 has 13 residues. The DNA of the CDR3 is TGCAGTGCTAGTTCTGGGGGCGGTCAGCCCCAGCATTTT. Protein product: CSASSGGGQPQHF.

This clone was counted only a few times. The chain combines TRBV7-9 with TRBJ2-3; a weak D match, TRBD2 (7 bases). Germline-derived CDR1 and CDR2 are SEHNR and FQNEAQ (reference sequence). The CDR3 totals 11 residues. V was trimmed by 11 bases and J by 5 bases, leaving 11 bases between them. CDR3 in DNA: TGTGCCGGGGGGGCAGGAGATACGCAGTATTTT. It is translated as CAGGAGDTQYF.

The chain recombines TRBV15 with TRBJ1-4; D may be TRBD1 (6 bases). Germline V gives CDR1 LNHNV, CDR2 YYDKDF (reference sequence). V lost 5 bases and J lost 8, with 12 bases in between. This CDR3 region has 13 residues. CDR3 sequence: CATSGGAGEKLFF. The CDR3 bases are TGTGCCACCAGCGGGGGGGCAGGGGAAAAACTGTTTTTT.

This CDR3 reads CASSHLRERELFF. For the CDR3, the DNA is TGTGCCAGCAGCCACCTGCGGGAGCGGGAGCTGTTTTTT. The V call is TRBV3-1 (or the pseudogene TRBV3-2), the J call TRBJ2-2, with TRBD2 matching over 7 bases. Germline CDR1 is LGHDT and CDR2 is YNNKEL (reference sequence). This CDR3 has 13 amino acids. J gave up 9 bases and V 3 bases, and 4 bases lay outside the gene matches.

In its sample, this clone was seen a few times. The V gene is TRBV20-1, the J gene TRBJ2-7; D may be TRBD1 (6 bases). The CDR3 has 15 residues. Trimming took off 4 bases at V and 1 base at J, with 17 bases between the two ends. CDR1 DFQATT and CDR2 SNEGSKA come from the germline V gene (reference sequence). CDR3 region: CSAIDRRRGSYEQYF. CDR3 nucleotide sequence: TGCAGTGCTATTGACAGGCGAAGGGGGTCCTACGAGCAGTACTTC.

The chain combines TRBV19 with TRBJ2-3; 7 nucleotides line up with TRBD1. CDR3 length equals 15 residues. Germline-derived CDR1 and CDR2 are LNHDA and SQIVND (reference sequence). Trimming removed 4 bases from V and 4 bases from J; junction bases left unmatched: 8. The CDR3 region is CASSTRQGKADTQYF. In DNA form, the CDR3 reads TGTGCCAGTAGTACGCGACAGGGTAAGGCAGATACGCAGTATTTT.

The chain combines TRBV7-8 with TRBJ2-6; no clear D gene. CDR1 is SGHVS, CDR2 FQNEAQ, per germline. The CDR3 runs 19 residues. Trimming took off 1 base at V and 0 bases at J, with 16 bases between the two ends. The CDR3 sequence: CASSLVRSATASGANVLTF. In DNA form, the CDR3 reads TGTGCCAGCAGCTTAGTGCGGTCAGCGACCGCCTCTGGGGCCAACGTCCTGACTTTC.

A word on this clone: At one end, the junction sequence differs from germline, possibly due to a read error. This chain links TRBV5-6 with TRBJ1-3, with D perhaps matching TRBD1 (5 bases). The CDR3 consists of 13 residues. Germline CDR1 is SGHDT and CDR2 is YYEEEE. CDR3 DNA sequence: TGTGCCAGCCGCTTCGGGGGAGGAAACACCATATATTTT. The encoded protein is CASRFGGGNTIYF.

The chain employs TRBV27 and TRBJ2-3, with 11 bases aligning to TRBD2. Trimming removed 6 bases from V and 3 bases from J; junction bases left unmatched: 2. CDR3 size: 14 residues. CDR1 is MNHEY, CDR2 SMNVEV, per germline (reference sequence). CDR3 in amino acids: CASRLAGATDTQYF. CDR3 nucleotide sequence: TGTGCCAGCAGACTAGCGGGAGCTACAGATACGCAGTATTTT.

The chain links TRBV9 to TRBJ2-1; 9 bases agree with TRBD2. Germline assignment: CDR1 SGDLS and CDR2 YYNGEE. The CDR3 runs to 18 residues. V trimming: 2 bases; J trimming: 8 bases; junction bases outside the gene matches: 17. The CDR3 DNA is TGTGCCAGCAGCGTGAGAGGTTTGGCGGGAGGGGGTCAGGATGAGCAGTTCTTC. Encoded protein: CASSVRGLAGGGQDEQFF.